Sequencing of this T cell receptor beta chain was carried out in a study of blood T cell repertoires in COVID-19. Overall study context: Whether acute or convalescent, the COVID-19 samples came from the United States, Italy and Spain.

Measured with immunoSEQ multiplex PCR; TCRdb has only the in-frame clones, and not every one. The table has around 440,000 clones, around 88% seen once; the top ten hold 10% to 15%. Trimming removed 5 bases at V and 5 bases at J, with 18 bases between. CDR1 and CDR2 (germline): SGHVS, FNYEAQ. The CDR3 is 15 residues long. Seattle researchers signed up patients amid active infection and tracked them longitudinally. The sample was peripheral blood. The sequence derives from a woman between 45 and 65 years old with COVID-19, enrolled during active disease. The chain is built from TRBV7-6 and TRBJ1-1; tentatively, D is TRBD1 (5 bases). The CDR3 protein is CASSPRDSLSTEAFF. The DNA for the CDR3 is TGTGCCAGCAGCCCGCGGGACTCCCTGAGTACTGAAGCTTTCTTT.